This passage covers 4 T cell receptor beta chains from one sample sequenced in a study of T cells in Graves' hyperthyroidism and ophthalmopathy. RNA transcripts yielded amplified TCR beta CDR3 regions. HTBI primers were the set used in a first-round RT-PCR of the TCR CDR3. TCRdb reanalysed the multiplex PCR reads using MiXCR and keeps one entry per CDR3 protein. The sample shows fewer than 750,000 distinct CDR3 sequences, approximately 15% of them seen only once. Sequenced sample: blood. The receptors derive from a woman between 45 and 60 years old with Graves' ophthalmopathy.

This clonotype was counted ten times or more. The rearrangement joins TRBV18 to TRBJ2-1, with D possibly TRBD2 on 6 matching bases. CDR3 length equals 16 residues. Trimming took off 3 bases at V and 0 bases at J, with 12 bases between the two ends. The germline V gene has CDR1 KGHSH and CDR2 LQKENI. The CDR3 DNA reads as TGTGCCAGCTCACCTGCCGGGAGTGTCTCCTACAATGAGCAGTTCTTC. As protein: CASSPAGSVSYNEQFF.

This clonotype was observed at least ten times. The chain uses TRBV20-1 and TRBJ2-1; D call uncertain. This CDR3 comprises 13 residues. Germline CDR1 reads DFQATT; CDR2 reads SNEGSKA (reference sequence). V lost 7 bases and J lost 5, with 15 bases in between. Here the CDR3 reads CSVPEISDNEQFF. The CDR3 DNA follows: TGCAGTGTCCCTGAAATAAGTGACAATGAGCAGTTCTTC.

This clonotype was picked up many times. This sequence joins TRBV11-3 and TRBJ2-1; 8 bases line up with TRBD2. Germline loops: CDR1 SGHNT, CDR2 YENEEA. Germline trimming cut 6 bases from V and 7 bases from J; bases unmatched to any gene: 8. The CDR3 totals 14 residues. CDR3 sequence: CASRQAGAQNEQFF. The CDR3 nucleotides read TGTGCCAGCAGACAAGCGGGAGCTCAGAATGAGCAGTTCTTC.

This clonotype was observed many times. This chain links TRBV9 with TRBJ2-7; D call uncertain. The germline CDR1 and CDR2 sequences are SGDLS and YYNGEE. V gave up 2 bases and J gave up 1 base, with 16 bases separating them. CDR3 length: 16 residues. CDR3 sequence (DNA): TGTGCCAGCAGCGTCGATCCTATGGGTCCATCCTACGAGCAGTACTTC. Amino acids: CASSVDPMGPSYEQYF.